One and the same sample provided the 14 T cell receptor beta chains below, sequenced in a study of blood T cell repertoires in COVID-19. Clones were sequenced by immunoSEQ multiplex PCR, and TCRdb holds only the in-frame ones, with some missing. This sample yields over 150,000 clones, of which around nine tenths are seen a single time; 15% to 20% belongs to the top ten. The sample taken for sequencing was peripheral blood. These receptors came from a man aged 50-60 years with COVID-19, enrolled during active disease.

V gene TRBV7-2 combines with J gene TRBJ2-7; TRBD1 agrees at 9 bases. The J segment lost 0 bases and the V segment lost 3 bases, leaving 3 bases of the junction unmatched. This CDR3 contains 15 residues. The germline V gene encodes CDR1 SGHTA and CDR2 FQGNSA. The CDR3 region is CASSFGTGTSYEQYF. The CDR3 bases are TGTGCCAGCAGCTTCGGGACAGGGACCTCCTACGAGCAGTACTTC.

This clone was seen only once. The gene calls are TRBV7-9 and TRBJ1-4; perhaps TRBD1 as D (6 bases). Trimming removed 1 base from V and 8 bases from J, with 11 bases in between. The CDR3 is 14 residues long. CDR1 and CDR2 from the germline V gene are SEHNR and FQNEAQ (reference sequence). The CDR3 spells CASSLDRASEKLFF. The CDR3 nucleotides are TGTGCCAGCAGCTTAGACAGGGCGTCCGAAAAACTGTTTTTT.

CDR3 nucleotides: TGTGCCAGTAGCGTCGGGGGGACTAGTGGTACAAATGAGCAGTTCTTC. Translation gives CASSVGGTSGTNEQFF. V and J are TRBV19 and TRBJ2-1, with TRBD2 identical over 8 bases. J was trimmed by 7 bases and V by 6 bases; bases with no gene match: 14. Germline V lookup: CDR1 LNHDA, CDR2 SQIVND (reference sequence). The CDR3 is 16 amino acids.

This clone has just a few counts. This chain connects TRBV19 to TRBJ1-1; a weak D match, TRBD1 (5 bases). The CDR3 spans 15 residues. The germline V gene has CDR1 LNHDA and CDR2 SQIVND (reference sequence). Trimming removed 6 bases at V and 1 base at J, with 15 bases between. The CDR3 nucleotides read TGTGCCAGTAGGCACCCAAGACAGAGGAACACTGAAGCTTTCTTT. Encoded protein: CASRHPRQRNTEAFF. The full variable domain, with the rest looked up from reference TRBV19 and TRBJ1-1, is DGGITQSPKYLFRKEGQNVTLSCEQNLNHDAMYWYRQDPGQGLRLIYYSQIVNDFQKGDIAEGYSVSREKKESFPLTVTSAQKNPTAFYLCASRHPRQRNTEAFFGQGTRLTVV.

This clone has only one observation. CDR3 loop: CASSPLGGGREQYF. CDR3 DNA: TGTGCCAGCAGTCCCTTAGGCGGGGGGCGCGAGCAGTACTTC. This chain links TRBV27 with TRBJ2-7; 8 bases are shared with TRBD2. Germline V gives CDR1 MNHEY, CDR2 SMNVEV (reference sequence). V shed 5 bases, J shed 6 bases, and the junction held 9 bases outside the gene matches. The CDR3 consists of 14 residues.

This clone was picked up a small number of times. An end of the junction does not agree with germline; a read error may underlie this. The genes are TRBV7-9 and TRBJ1-1; tentative D call: TRBD1 (5 bases). The CDR3 runs to 12 residues. Germline lookup yields CDR1 SEHNR and CDR2 FQNEAQ (reference sequence). The CDR3 nucleotides read TGTGCCAGCAGGGCGTACGGAAGGGGAACAGTCTTT. Translating gives CASRAYGRGTVF.

The chain joins TRBV5-6 to TRBJ2-7, with D maybe TRBD2 (5 bases). The CDR3 sequence is 14 residues long. The germline V gene has CDR1 SGHDT and CDR2 YYEEEE. V lost 2 bases, J lost 5 bases, and 14 bases lay in between. The CDR3 DNA is TGTGCCAGCAGCTTCCGGCGGACTTCGAACGAGCAGTACTTC. It yields the protein CASSFRRTSNEQYF.

This clone was detected only once. The gene calls are TRBV7-3 and TRBJ1-6, with D possibly being TRBD1 (5 bases). The V and J ends lost 6 bases and 8 bases respectively, with 11 bases between them. This CDR3 has 13 residues. CDR1 and CDR2 (germline): SGHTA, FQGTGA. This CDR3 is CASSSGDYSPLHF. For the CDR3, the DNA is TGTGCCAGCAGTTCCGGGGACTATTCACCCCTCCACTTT.

The V call is TRBV27, the J call TRBJ1-2; the D gene is possibly TRBD1 (5 bases). CDR3 length: 15 residues. The germline V gene has CDR1 MNHEY and CDR2 SMNVEV (reference sequence). Trimming left V 3 bases short and J 3 bases short, with 14 bases between. The CDR3 DNA reads as TGTGCCAGCAGTTTGGGACTCGGAGGGGACTATGGCTACACCTTC. This translates into CASSLGLGGDYGYTF.

The rearrangement links TRBV27 to TRBJ2-1; 11 nucleotides align to TRBD2. CDR1 and CDR2 (germline): MNHEY, SMNVEV (reference sequence). This CDR3 spans 15 amino acids. The V and J ends lost 3 bases and 5 bases, in that order; junction bases with no gene match: 3. In DNA, the CDR3 is TGTGCCAGCAGTTTTAGCGGGAGGGGAAACAATGAGCAGTTCTTC. This encodes CASSFSGRGNNEQFF.

The chain employs TRBV6-1 and TRBJ2-2; D is unresolved. Germline loops: CDR1 MNHNS, CDR2 SASEGT. Between the trimmed V and J ends, which lost 6 bases and 3 bases, there was a span of 14 bases. The CDR3 consists of 15 residues. In nucleotides, the CDR3 is TGTGCCAGCAGCTTAAGTCCGGCGGACACCGGGGAGCTGTTTTTT. The encoded protein is CASSLSPADTGELFF.

This sequence joins TRBV6-4 and TRBJ2-1; 12 bases align to TRBD2. CDR1 and CDR2 from the germline V gene are MRHNA and SNTAGT. CDR3 length equals 15 residues. Germline trimming cut 6 bases from V and 4 bases from J; bases unmatched to any gene: 4. For the CDR3, the DNA is TGTGCCAGCAGCCCGACTAGCGGGGGTTACAATGAGCAGTTCTTC. Its translation: CASSPTSGGYNEQFF.

The rearrangement uses TRBV12-3 or TRBV12-4 and TRBJ2-7, with D possibly TRBD1 on 5 matching bases. The CDR3 spans 13 residues. The V and J ends lost 3 bases and 9 bases respectively, with 15 bases between them. In DNA form, the CDR3 reads TGTGCCAGCAGTTTTCGTAGGCAGGGCCGGCAGTACTTC. Its protein is CASSFRRQGRQYF.

This chain links TRBV7-2 with TRBJ2-7; no definite D call. Trimming shortened V by 3 bases and J by 6 bases, and 9 bases separated the two germline ends. The germline gives CDR1 SGHTA, CDR2 FQGNSA. This CDR3 comprises 12 residues. The CDR3 DNA follows: TGTGCCAGCAGCTTCTTGGGCCCCGAGCAGTACTTC. This gives the protein CASSFLGPEQYF.